These 7 T cell receptor beta chains came from one sample sequenced in a study of control samples from healthy donors and cancer patients. Here immunoSEQ multiplex PCR was the method, and the copy in TCRdb shows in-frame clones only, minus some. The sample consists of tens of thousands of clones, about nine tenths of them appearing once. The source material was blood. The receptors derive from a middle-aged man in good health.

This chain links TRBV7-6 with TRBJ1-2; D remains ambiguous. The germline CDR1 and CDR2 sequences are SGHVS and FNYEAQ. The ends were cut back, 6 bases at V and 0 bases at J, with 8 bases in the middle. CDR3 length: 13 amino acids. The CDR3 region has the DNA TGTGCCAGCAGTTCTCGGCCTAACTATGGCTACACCTTC. Amino acids: CASSSRPNYGYTF.

This chain uses TRBV2 with TRBJ1-1; no firm D call. V gave up 0 bases and J gave up 1 base, with 9 bases separating them. Germline assignment: CDR1 SNHLY and CDR2 FYNNEI. The CDR3 consists of 15 residues. The CDR3 coding sequence is TGTGCCAGCAGTGAAGCGCGCCAGCGGAACACTGAAGCTTTCTTT. This gives the protein CASSEARQRNTEAFF.

The rearrangement joins TRBV27 to TRBJ2-2; 11 bases fit TRBD1. The CDR3 is made up of 18 amino acids. With 4 bases clipped from V and 4 bases from J, the junction kept 11 bases outside the gene matches. Germline CDR1 is MNHEY and CDR2 is SMNVEV (reference sequence). The CDR3 reads CASSSKGQGDFGTGELFF. The CDR3 DNA sequence: TGTGCCAGCAGTTCAAAGGGACAGGGGGATTTTGGCACCGGGGAGCTGTTTTTT.

The genes are TRBV29-1 and TRBJ2-2; D is uncertain. V was clipped by 7 bases and J by 7 bases, with 13 bases between them. In germline, CDR1 is SQVTM, CDR2 ANQGSEA. This CDR3 has 12 residues. Here the CDR3 DNA reads TGCAGCGGCGGACGGCAGAGCGGGGAGCTGTTTTTT. Translating gives CSGGRQSGELFF.

This chain links TRBV10-3 with TRBJ1-1, with TRBD1 identical over 7 bases. The V and J ends lost 6 bases and 7 bases, in that order; junction bases with no gene match: 11. This CDR3 has 14 amino acids. Looked up from germline, CDR1 is ENHRY and CDR2 is SYGVKD. In DNA, the CDR3 is TGTGCCATCAGGGGGGACAGTGTGGGGCTTGAAGCTTTCTTT. This gives the protein CAIRGDSVGLEAFF.

The chain carries TRBV18 and TRBJ2-6, with 10 bases aligning to TRBD1. V trimming: 6 bases; J trimming: 0 bases; junction bases outside the gene matches: 5. Germline V gene sequence: CDR1 KGHSH, CDR2 LQKENI. The CDR3 totals 17 residues. The CDR3 DNA reads TGTGCCAGCTCCCCCGGGACAGGGGTCTCTGGGGCCAACGTCCTGACTTTC. Encoded protein: CASSPGTGVSGANVLTF.

Notes on this clone: The germline gene is not matched at one end of the junction; a read error may be the cause. The rearrangement joins TRBV9 to TRBJ1-6; 10 nucleotides match TRBD1. CDR3 length equals 15 residues. CDR1 and CDR2 (germline): SGDLS, YYNGEE. In DNA, the CDR3 is TGTGCCGGCAGCGTCCGGGACAGGGGTAATTCACCCCTCCACTTT. This sequence encodes CAGSVRDRGNSPLHF.